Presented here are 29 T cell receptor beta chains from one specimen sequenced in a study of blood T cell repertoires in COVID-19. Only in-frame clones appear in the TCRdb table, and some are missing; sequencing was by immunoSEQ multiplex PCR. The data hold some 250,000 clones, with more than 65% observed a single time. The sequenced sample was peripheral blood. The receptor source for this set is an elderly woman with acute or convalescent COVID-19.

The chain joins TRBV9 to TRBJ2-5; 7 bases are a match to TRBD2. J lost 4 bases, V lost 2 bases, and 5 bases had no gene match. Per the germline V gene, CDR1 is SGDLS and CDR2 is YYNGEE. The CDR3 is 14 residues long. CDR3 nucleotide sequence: TGTGCCAGCAGCGTGACCGGGAGGACAGAGACCCAGTACTTC. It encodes CASSVTGRTETQYF.

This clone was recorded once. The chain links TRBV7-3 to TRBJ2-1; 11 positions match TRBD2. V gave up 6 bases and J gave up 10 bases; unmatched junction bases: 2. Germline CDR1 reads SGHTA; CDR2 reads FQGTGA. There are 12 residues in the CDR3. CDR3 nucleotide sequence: TGTGCCAGCAGTCGACTAGCGGGGGAGCAGTTCTTC. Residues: CASSRLAGEQFF.

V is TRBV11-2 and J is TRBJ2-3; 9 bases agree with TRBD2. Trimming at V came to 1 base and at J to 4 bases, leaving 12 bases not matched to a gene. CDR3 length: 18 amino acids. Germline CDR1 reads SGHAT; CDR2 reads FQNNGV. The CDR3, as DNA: TGTGCCAGCAGCTTAGGTGGCTTGGCGGGAGGGACAGCAGATACGCAGTATTTT. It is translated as CASSLGGLAGGTADTQYF.

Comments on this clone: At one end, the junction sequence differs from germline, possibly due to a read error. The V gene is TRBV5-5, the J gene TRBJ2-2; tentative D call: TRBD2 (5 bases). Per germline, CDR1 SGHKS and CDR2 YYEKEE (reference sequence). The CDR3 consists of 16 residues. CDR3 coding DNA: TGTGCCAGCAGCTTGGGTTGTACTAGTTTTCTCCGGGGAGCTGTTTTT. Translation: CASSLGCTSFLRGAVF.

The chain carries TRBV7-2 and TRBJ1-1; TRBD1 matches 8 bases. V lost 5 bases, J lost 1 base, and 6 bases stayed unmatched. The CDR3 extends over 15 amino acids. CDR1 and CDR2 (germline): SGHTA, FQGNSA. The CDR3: CASSRGTGANTEAFF. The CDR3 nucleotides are TGTGCCAGCAGCAGGGGGACAGGTGCGAACACTGAAGCTTTCTTT.

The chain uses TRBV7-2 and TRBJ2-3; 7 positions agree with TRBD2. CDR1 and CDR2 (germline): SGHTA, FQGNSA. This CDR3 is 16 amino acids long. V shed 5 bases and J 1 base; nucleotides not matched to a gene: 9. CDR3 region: CASSRSSGIRTDTQYF. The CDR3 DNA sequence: TGTGCCAGCAGCCGTTCTAGCGGTATTCGCACAGATACGCAGTATTTT.

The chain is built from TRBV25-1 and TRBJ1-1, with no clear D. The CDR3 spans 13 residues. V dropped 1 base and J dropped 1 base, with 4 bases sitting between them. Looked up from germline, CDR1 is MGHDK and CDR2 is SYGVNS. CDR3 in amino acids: CASSEFRNTEAFF. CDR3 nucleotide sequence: TGTGCCAGCAGTGAATTCAGGAACACTGAAGCTTTCTTT. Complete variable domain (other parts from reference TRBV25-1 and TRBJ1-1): EADIYQTPRYLVIGTGKKITLECSQTMGHDKMYWYQQDPGMELHLIHYSYGVNSTEKGDLSSESTVSRIRTEHFPLTLESARPSHTSQYLCASSEFRNTEAFFGQGTRLTVV.

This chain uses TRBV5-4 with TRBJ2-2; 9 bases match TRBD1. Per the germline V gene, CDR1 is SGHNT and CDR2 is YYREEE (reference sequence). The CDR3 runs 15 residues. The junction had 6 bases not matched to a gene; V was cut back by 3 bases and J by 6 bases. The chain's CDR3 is CASSYRGQGPGELFF. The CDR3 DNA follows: TGTGCCAGCAGCTACAGGGGGCAAGGACCCGGGGAGCTGTTTTTT.

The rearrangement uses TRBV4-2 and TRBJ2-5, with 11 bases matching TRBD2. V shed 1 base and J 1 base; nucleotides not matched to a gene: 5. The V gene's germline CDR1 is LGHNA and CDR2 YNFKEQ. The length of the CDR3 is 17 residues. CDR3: CASSQGGLAGGQETQYF. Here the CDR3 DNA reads TGTGCCAGCAGCCAAGGGGGCCTAGCGGGGGGCCAAGAGACCCAGTACTTC.

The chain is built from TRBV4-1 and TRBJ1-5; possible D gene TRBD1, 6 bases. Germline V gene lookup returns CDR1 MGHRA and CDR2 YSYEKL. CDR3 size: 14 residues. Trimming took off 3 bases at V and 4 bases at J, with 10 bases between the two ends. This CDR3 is CASSQGHTNQPQHF. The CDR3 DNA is TGCGCCAGCAGCCAGGGACATACGAATCAGCCCCAGCATTTT.

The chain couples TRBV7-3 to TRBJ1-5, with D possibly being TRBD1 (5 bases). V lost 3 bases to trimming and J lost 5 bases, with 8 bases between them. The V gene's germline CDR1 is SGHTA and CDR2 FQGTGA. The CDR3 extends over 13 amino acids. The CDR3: CASSLRGDQPQHF. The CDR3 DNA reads TGTGCCAGCAGCTTGCGGGGCGATCAGCCCCAGCATTTT. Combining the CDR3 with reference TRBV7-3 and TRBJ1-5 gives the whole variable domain GAGVSQTPSNKVTEKGKYVELRCDPISGHTALYWYRQSLGQGPEFLIYFQGTGAADDSGLPNDRFFAVRPEGSVSTLKIQRTERGDSAVYLCASSLRGDQPQHFGDGTRLSIL.

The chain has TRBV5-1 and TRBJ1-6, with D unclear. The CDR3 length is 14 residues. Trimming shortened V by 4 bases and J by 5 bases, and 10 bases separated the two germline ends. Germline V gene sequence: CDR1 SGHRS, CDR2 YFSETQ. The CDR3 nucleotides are TGCGCCAGCAGCATGACGGGTAATAATTCACCCCTCCACTTT. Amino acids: CASSMTGNNSPLHF.

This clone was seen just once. In DNA form, the CDR3 reads TGTGCCAGCATATTGGCTAGCGGGACCCCCTACGAGCAGTACTTC. The encoded protein is CASILASGTPYEQYF. The chain has TRBV6-5 and TRBJ2-7; 9 positions agree with TRBD2. Trimming removed 7 bases from V and 2 bases from J; junction bases left unmatched: 9. The CDR3 contains 15 residues. The germline V gene encodes CDR1 MNHEY and CDR2 SVGAGI.

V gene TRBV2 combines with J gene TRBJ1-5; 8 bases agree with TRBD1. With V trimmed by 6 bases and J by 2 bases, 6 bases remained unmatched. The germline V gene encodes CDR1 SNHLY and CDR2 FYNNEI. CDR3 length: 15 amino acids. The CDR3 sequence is CASRAGTGGNQPQHF. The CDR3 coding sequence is TGTGCCAGCAGGGCCGGGACAGGTGGCAATCAGCCCCAGCATTTT.

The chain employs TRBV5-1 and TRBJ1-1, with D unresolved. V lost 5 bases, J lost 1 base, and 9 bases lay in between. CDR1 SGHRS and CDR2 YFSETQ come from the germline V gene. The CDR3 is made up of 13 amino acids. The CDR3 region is CASRNLGNTEAFF. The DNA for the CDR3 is TGCGCCAGCAGAAACCTAGGGAACACTGAAGCTTTCTTT.

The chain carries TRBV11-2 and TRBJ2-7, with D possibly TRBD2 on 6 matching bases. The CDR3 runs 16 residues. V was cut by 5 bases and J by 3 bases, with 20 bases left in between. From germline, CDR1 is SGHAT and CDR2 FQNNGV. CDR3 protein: CASSGGSGLRIYEQYF. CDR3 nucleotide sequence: TGTGCCAGCAGCGGGGGGAGCGGACTCCGGATCTACGAGCAGTACTTC.

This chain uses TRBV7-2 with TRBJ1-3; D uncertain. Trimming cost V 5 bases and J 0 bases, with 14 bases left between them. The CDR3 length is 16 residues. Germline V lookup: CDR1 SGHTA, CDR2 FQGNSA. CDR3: CASSPRHLSSGNTIYF. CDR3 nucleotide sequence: TGTGCCAGCAGCCCTCGACACCTGAGCTCTGGAAACACCATATATTTT.

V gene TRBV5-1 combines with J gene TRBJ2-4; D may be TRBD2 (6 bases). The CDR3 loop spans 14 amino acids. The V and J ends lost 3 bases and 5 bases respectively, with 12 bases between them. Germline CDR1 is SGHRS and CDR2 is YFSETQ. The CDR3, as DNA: TGCGCCAGCAGCTGGGACTCGTTCGAAAACATTCAGTACTTC. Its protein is CASSWDSFENIQYF.

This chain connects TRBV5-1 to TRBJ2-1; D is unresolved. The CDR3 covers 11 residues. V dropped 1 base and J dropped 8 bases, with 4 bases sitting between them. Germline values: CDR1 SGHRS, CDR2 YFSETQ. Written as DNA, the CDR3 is TGCGCCAGCAGCTTGCGTGATGAGCAGTTCTTC. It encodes CASSLRDEQFF.

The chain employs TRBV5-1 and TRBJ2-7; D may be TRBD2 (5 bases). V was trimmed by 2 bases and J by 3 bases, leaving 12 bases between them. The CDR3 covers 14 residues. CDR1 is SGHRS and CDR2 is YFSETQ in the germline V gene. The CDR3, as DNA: TGCGCCAGCAGCTTACAAGGAGAGGGCTACGAGCAGTACTTC. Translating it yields CASSLQGEGYEQYF.

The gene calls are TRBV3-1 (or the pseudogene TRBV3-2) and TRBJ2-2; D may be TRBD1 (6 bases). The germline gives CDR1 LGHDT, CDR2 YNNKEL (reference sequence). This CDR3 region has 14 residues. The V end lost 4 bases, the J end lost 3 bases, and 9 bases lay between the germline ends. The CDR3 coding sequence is TGTGCCAGCAGCCCAGGGGTGGACACCGGGGAGCTGTTTTTT. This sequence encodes CASSPGVDTGELFF.

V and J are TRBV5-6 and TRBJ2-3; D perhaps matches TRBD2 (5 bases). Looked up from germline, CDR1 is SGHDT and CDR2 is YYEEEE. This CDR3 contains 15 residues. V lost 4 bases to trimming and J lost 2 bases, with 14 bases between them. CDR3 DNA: TGTGCCAGCAGCCTGAGCGGCCGTCCCACAGATACGCAGTATTTT. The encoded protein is CASSLSGRPTDTQYF.

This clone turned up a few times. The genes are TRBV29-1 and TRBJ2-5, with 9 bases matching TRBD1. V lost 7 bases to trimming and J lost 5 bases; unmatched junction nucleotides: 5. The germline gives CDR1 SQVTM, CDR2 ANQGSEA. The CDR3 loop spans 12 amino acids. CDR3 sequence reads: CSGLTGGETQYF. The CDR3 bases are TGCAGCGGGTTAACAGGGGGCGAGACCCAGTACTTC.

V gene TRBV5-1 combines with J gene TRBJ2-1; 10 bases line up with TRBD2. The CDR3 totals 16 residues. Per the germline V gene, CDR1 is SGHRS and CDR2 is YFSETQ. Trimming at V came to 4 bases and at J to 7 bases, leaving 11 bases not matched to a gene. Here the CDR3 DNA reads TGCGCCAGCAGCGGAGACCTAGCGGGAGTTAGAAATGAGCAGTTCTTC. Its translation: CASSGDLAGVRNEQFF.

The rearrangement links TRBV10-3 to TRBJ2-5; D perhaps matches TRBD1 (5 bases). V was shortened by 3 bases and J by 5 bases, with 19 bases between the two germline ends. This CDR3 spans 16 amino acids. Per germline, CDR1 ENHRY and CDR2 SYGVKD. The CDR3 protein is CAISDPLDRGRETQYF. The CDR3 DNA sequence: TGTGCCATCAGTGACCCCCTAGATAGGGGCCGGGAGACCCAGTACTTC.

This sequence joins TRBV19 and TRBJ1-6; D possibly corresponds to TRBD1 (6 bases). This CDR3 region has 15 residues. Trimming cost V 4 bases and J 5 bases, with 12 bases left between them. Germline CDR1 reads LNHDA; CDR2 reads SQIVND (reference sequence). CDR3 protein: CASSKPDRNNSPLHF. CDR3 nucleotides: TGTGCCAGTAGTAAACCGGACAGAAATAATTCACCCCTCCACTTT.

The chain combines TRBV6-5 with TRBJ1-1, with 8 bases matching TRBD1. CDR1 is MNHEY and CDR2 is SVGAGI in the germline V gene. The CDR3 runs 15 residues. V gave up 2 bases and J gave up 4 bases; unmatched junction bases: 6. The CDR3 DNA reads TGTGCCAGCAGTTACATACAGGGGGGGGGCACTGAAGCTTTCTTT. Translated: CASSYIQGGGTEAFF.

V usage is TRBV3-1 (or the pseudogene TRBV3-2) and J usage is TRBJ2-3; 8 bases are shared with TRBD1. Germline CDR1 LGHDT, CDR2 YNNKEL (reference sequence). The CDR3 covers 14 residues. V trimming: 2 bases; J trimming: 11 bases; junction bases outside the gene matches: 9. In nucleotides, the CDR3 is TGTGCCAGCAGCCAAAACCCGACAGGGGTGAAGCAGTATTTT. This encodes CASSQNPTGVKQYF.

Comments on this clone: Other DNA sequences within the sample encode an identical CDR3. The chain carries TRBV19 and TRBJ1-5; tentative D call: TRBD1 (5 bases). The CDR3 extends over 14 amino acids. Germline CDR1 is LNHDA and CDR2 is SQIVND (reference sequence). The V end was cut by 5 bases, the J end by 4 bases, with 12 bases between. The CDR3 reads CASSLGGGNQPQHF. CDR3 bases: TGTGCCAGTAGTCTGGGGGGGGGTAATCAGCCCCAGCATTTT.